This T cell receptor beta chain was sequenced for a study of T-cell memory formation after mild COVID-19. 5'RACE with constant-segment primers built TCRalpha and TCRbeta cDNA libraries with UMIs. MiXCR was run by TCRdb on the 5' RACE reads, yielding one entry per CDR3 protein. The sample carries about 340,000 distinct CDR3 sequences, 20% recorded once. This TCR came from a man between 18 and 35 years old who had mild COVID-19 (a few samples of this study predate the infection). Cell type and time point are not known. What was sequenced was PBMCs or a T cell subset sorted from them (not recorded which).

The DNA for the CDR3 is TGTGCCAGCTCACCATGGAGCGGGTATGGCTACACCTTC. Protein product: CASSPWSGYGYTF. This chain connects TRBV18 to TRBJ1-2; D gene unclear. This CDR3 spans 13 amino acids. Germline values: CDR1 KGHSH, CDR2 LQKENI. The V end was cut by 2 bases, the J end by 5 bases, with 9 bases between.